This T cell receptor (beta chain) originates from a study of long-term antiretroviral therapy in people with HIV. The CDR3 has 15 residues. V was shortened by 1 base and J by 3 bases, with 10 bases between the two germline ends. The V gene's germline CDR1 is SGHTA and CDR2 FQGNSA. Assay version v3.0 of immunoSEQ was used, and it was run at survey level. Profiling relied on immunoSEQ multiplex PCR, and the TCRdb table lists in-frame clones only, not all of them. The data contain tens of thousands of clones, approximately 77% of them singletons. The chain couples TRBV7-2 to TRBJ1-5, with a possible D match to TRBD1 (5 bases). This TCR derives from a man aged 40-50 years with HIV. This specimen was unsorted PBMCs, taken around 2.5 years after starting antiretroviral therapy. The CDR3 coding sequence is TGTGCCAGCAGCTTAGGAGACAGTGTCAATCAGCCCCAGCATTTT. Protein: CASSLGDSVNQPQHF. Supplemented by reference TRBV7-2 and TRBJ1-5, the full variable domain reads GAGVSQSPSNKVTEKGKDVELRCDPISGHTALYWYRQSLGQGLEFLIYFQGNSAPDKSGLPSDRFSAERTGGSVSTLTIQRTQQEDSAVYLCASSLGDSVNQPQHFGDGTRLSIL.